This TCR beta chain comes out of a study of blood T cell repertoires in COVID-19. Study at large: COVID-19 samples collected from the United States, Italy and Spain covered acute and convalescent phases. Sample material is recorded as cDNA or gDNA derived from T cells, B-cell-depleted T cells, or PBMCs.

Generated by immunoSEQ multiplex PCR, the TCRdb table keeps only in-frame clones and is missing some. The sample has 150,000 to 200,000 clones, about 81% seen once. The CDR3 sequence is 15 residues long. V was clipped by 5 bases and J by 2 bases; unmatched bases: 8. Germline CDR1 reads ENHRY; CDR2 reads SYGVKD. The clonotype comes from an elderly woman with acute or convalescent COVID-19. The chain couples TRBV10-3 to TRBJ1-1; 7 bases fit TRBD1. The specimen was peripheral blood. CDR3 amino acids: CAISTGDGINTEAFF. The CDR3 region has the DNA TGTGCCATCAGTACAGGGGACGGCATTAACACTGAAGCTTTCTTT.